This TCR beta chain comes out of a study of cytomegalovirus exposure and HLA in healthy donors. The length of the CDR3 is 13 residues. Looked up from germline, CDR1 is SGHTA and CDR2 is FQGNSA. The V gene end was trimmed by 5 bases and the J gene end by 6 bases; junction bases not matched to a gene: 5. Study-level points and caveats: Cytomegalovirus association was assigned to 170 or so TCR beta chains. Roughly uniform sequencing depth across donors was assumed, possibly incorrectly. HLA-A and HLA-B allele assignments for most subjects were reportedly predicted accurately using TCR beta sequences.

PCR used 60 Vbeta primers and 13 Jbeta primers. Here immunoSEQ multiplex PCR was the method, and the copy in TCRdb shows in-frame clones only, minus some. The table has roughly 150,000 clones, approximately 68% seen once. This clone has more than one count but fewer than ten. Its specificity is unknown. This clonotype was sampled from a man aged 60 to 69 in good health and CMV-seronegative. The V and J genes are TRBV7-2 and TRBJ1-2; 8 bases line up with TRBD1. What was sequenced was PBMCs. CDR3 sequence: CASSRQGAHGYTF. The CDR3, as DNA: TGTGCCAGCAGCAGGCAGGGGGCCCATGGCTACACCTTC.